What follows describes a single TCR beta chain. The data were taken from a study of blood T cell repertoires in COVID-19. Germline V CDR1 and CDR2: LNHDA, SQIVND (reference sequence). The CDR3 is 14 residues long. Losses at the gene ends were 3 bases for V and 4 bases for J; bases not matched to a gene: 5. Living in about 25 US areas, the participants were between 18 and 89 years of age. Assignment of participants to cohorts was predicated upon participant-reported clinical history. TCRdb's copy holds only in-frame clones and misses some; the assay was immunoSEQ multiplex PCR. Found here are about 280,000 clones, around 90% of them singletons; the top ten hold about 1.8%.

The receptor was derived from a woman younger than 35 with acute COVID-19. The rearrangement uses TRBV19 and TRBJ1-1; 7 nucleotides align to TRBD1. Sequencing was carried out using PBMCs or T cells enriched from blood (not recorded which). CDR3 bases: TGTGCCAGTAGTATTCAACCAGGGGGCACTGAAGCTTTCTTT. Its protein product is CASSIQPGGTEAFF.